Sequencing of this T cell receptor (beta chain) was carried out in a study of cytomegalovirus exposure and HLA in healthy donors. The PCR ran on 60 Vbeta and 13 Jbeta primers. Clones were sequenced by immunoSEQ multiplex PCR, and TCRdb holds only the in-frame ones, with some missing. This table has around 130,000 clones, roughly 79% appearing once. Study results and limitations: Later analysis suggested most CMV-associated TCR beta chains were HLA-restricted. With DRB1 most and HLA-C fewest, TCR association rates differed between HLA loci in a later analysis. Most TCRs appeared rarely, but some public TCRs recurred in many donors.

Comment on this clone: Its antigen is as yet unknown.

Sequencing input: PBMCs. The sequence came from a boy between 2 and 10 years old in good health and CMV-seronegative.

In DNA form, the CDR3 reads TGTGCCTGGAGTCGACATCGGAACACCATATATTTT. The encoded protein is CAWSRHRNTIYF. The chain combines TRBV30 with TRBJ1-3; D call uncertain. Trimming took 2 bases from V and 7 from J, leaving 9 bases between them. This CDR3 has 12 residues. CDR1 is GTSNPN, CDR2 SVGIG, per germline (reference sequence). Based on the CDR3 plus reference TRBV30 and TRBJ1-3, the full variable domain is SQTIHQWPATLVQPVGSPLSLECTVEGTSNPNLYWYRQAAGRGLQLLFYSVGIGQISSEVPQNLSASRPQDRQFILSSKKLLLSDSGFYLCAWSRHRNTIYFGEGSWLTVV.